Presented here are 3 T cell receptor beta chains from one specimen sequenced in a study of cytomegalovirus exposure and HLA in healthy donors (dated by TCRdb to about 2017). The receptor library was made with the immunoSEQ multiplex PCR assay. For the multiplex PCR, a mixture combining 60 forward primers for TCR Vbeta segments and 13 reverse primers for TCR Jbeta segments was used. TCRdb obtained this table from immuneACCESS and retained in-frame rearrangements with V and J assigned. These tables miss some clones; where compared with another copy, unresolved V genes account for less than half of the shortfall, and the remainder is unexplained. In this sample the table shows about 200,000 clones, roughly four fifths of which occur a single time. The ten top clones hold about 1.7% of the sample. What was sequenced was PBMCs. Every receptor here comes from a woman between 18 and 30 years old in good health and CMV-seronegative.

V gene TRBV16 combines with J gene TRBJ1-2, with 7 bases identical to TRBD1. V lost 1 base and J lost 4; bases outside the gene matches: 9. The CDR3 spans 16 residues. Germline CDR1 is KGHSY and CDR2 is FQNENV. In DNA form, the CDR3 reads TGTGCCAGCAGCCAATGGGGACAGACTTTGTCCTATGGCTACACCTTC. This translates into CASSQWGQTLSYGYTF.

The chain couples TRBV30 to TRBJ1-1; D not resolved. The CDR3 consists of 13 residues. V gave up 1 base and J gave up 0 bases, with 6 bases separating them. CDR1 and CDR2 from the germline V gene are GTSNPN and SVGIG (reference sequence). The CDR3, as DNA: TGTGCCTGGAGTGACCAGTTGAACACTGAAGCTTTCTTT. Protein: CAWSDQLNTEAFF.

The chain carries TRBV11-3 and TRBJ2-5; 12 positions agree with TRBD2. V lost 0 bases, J lost 1 base, and 6 bases stayed unmatched. From germline, CDR1 is SGHNT and CDR2 YENEEA. This CDR3 spans 18 amino acids. CDR3 loop: CASSLDRWTSGAQETQYF. The CDR3 nucleotides are TGTGCCAGCAGCTTAGATCGCTGGACTAGCGGGGCCCAAGAGACCCAGTACTTC. The full variable domain, rest sourced from reference TRBV11-3 and TRBJ2-5, is EAGVVQSPRYKIIEKKQPVAFWCNPISGHNTLYWYLQNLGQGPELLIRYENEEAVDDSQLPKDRFSAERLKGVDSTLKIQPAELGDSAVYLCASSLDRWTSGAQETQYFGPGTRLLVL.